The rows below give T cell receptor beta chains drawn from one sample of a study of regulatory T cells in long-lasting Graves disease. TCRdb used MiXCR to reprocess the multiplex PCR reads, holding one entry per CDR3 protein. The sample lists about 420,000 distinct CDR3 sequences; about 16% were seen once. This sample was shared with a second study, whose subject was T cells in Graves' hyperthyroidism and ophthalmopathy.

The sequencing here drew on peripheral blood mononuclear cells (PBMCs), taken at new diagnosis, from a patient treated with antithyroid drugs. The receptor source for this set is a woman aged 18-29 years with Graves disease. The CDR3 runs from the conserved cysteine through the conserved F or W. D genes are given only for firm matches. The size of a clone is reported for some rows only, either as once, few or many, or as a class for expanded clones.

D: -
J: TRBJ1-5
V: TRBV10-3
size: many
DNA: TGTGCCATCAGTGAGTCTGTGCTAAGGGACAATCAGCCCCAGCATTTT
CDR3: CAISESVLRDNQPQHF

D: -
J: TRBJ1-1
V: TRBV5-1
size: -
DNA: TGCGCCAGCAGCTTGGCCGCTGGGTCGAACACTGAAGCTTTCTTT
CDR3: CASSLAAGSNTEAFF

D: TRBD1
J: TRBJ2-7
V: TRBV18
size: few
DNA: TGTGCCAGCTCCCCAACCGGGACAGAGACCTACGAGCAGTACTTC
CDR3: CASSPTGTETYEQYF

D: -
J: TRBJ1-2
V: TRBV11-2
size: few
DNA: TGTGCCAGCAGCTTCCTGTTTGTAAGGTCTGCCATTGAAGCTAACTATGGCTACACCTTC
CDR3: CASSFLFVRSAIEANYGYTF

D: -
J: TRBJ2-6
V: TRBV19
size: many
DNA: TGTGCCAGTAGTATAAAGAACTCTGGGGCCAACGTCCTGACTTTC
CDR3: CASSIKNSGANVLTF

D: TRBD1
J: TRBJ2-1
V: TRBV24-1
size: many
DNA: TGTGCCACCAGTGACCTCGGGACAGGGCGGAATGAGCAGTTCTTC
CDR3: CATSDLGTGRNEQFF

D: -
J: TRBJ1-4
V: TRBV28
size: few
DNA: TGTGCCAGCAGTTTAAGGGGGGAAAAACTGTTTTTT
CDR3: CASSLRGEKLFF

D: TRBD2
J: TRBJ2-5
V: TRBV28
size: many
DNA: TGTGCCAGCAGTCCCTCGACTAGCGGATATCAAGAGACCCAGTACTTC
CDR3: CASSPSTSGYQETQYF

D: -
J: TRBJ1-5
V: TRBV11-2
size: once
DNA: TGTGCCAGCAGCGAACACGTAGGCAATCAGCCCCAGCATTTT
CDR3: CASSEHVGNQPQHF

D: -
J: TRBJ2-3
V: TRBV7-9
size: many
DNA: TGTGCCAGCAGCTTTACTCGGGGGACAGATACGCAGTATTTT
CDR3: CASSFTRGTDTQYF

D: -
J: TRBJ1-5
V: TRBV12-3/TRBV12-4
size: few
DNA: TGTGCCAGCACCCAATTATTGTCTCAGCCCCAGCATTTT
CDR3: CASTQLLSQPQHF

D: TRBD1
J: TRBJ2-5
V: TRBV3-1
size: -
DNA: TGTGCCAGCAGCCACCCGACAGGGGGGGGAGAGACCCAGTACTTC
CDR3: CASSHPTGGGETQYF

D: TRBD2
J: TRBJ2-3
V: TRBV20-1
size: many
DNA: TGCAGTGCTGGTCGGGAGGGAAGCTATACGCAGTATTTT
CDR3: CSAGREGSYTQYF

D: -
J: TRBJ1-1
V: TRBV20-1
size: -
DNA: TGCAGTGCTAGACTCGGGGCTGAAGCTTTCTTT
CDR3: CSARLGAEAFF

D: TRBD2
J: TRBJ2-1
V: TRBV12-3/TRBV12-4
size: -
DNA: TGTGCCAGCAGTAAGCGGGACCCCGTAAATGAGTTCTTC
CDR3: CASSKRDPVNEFF

D: -
J: TRBJ2-1
V: TRBV30
size: few
DNA: TGTGCCTGGAGTGTTCGGCAGGTCATCTACAATGAGCAGTTCTTC
CDR3: CAWSVRQVIYNEQFF

D: TRBD1
J: TRBJ2-5
V: TRBV7-3
size: many
DNA: TGTGCCAGCAGCTTAACAGGGGGCGGGTACCAAGAGACCCAGTACTTC
CDR3: CASSLTGGGYQETQYF

D: TRBD1
J: TRBJ1-5
V: TRBV6-9
size: -
DNA: TGTGCCAGCAGTTCCGGGGACAGGGGGGATAGCAATCAGCCCCAGCATTTT
CDR3: CASSSGDRGDSNQPQHF

D: -
J: TRBJ2-5
V: TRBV5-1
size: few
DNA: TGCGCCAGCAGCTGGACTGTAGGACAAGAGACCCAGTACTTC
CDR3: CASSWTVGQETQYF

D: -
J: TRBJ2-2
V: TRBV7-9
size: few
DNA: TGTGCCAGCAGCTGGGGGGACGCTTCGAACACCGGGGAGCTGTTTTTT
CDR3: CASSWGDASNTGELFF

D: TRBD2
J: TRBJ2-1
V: TRBV29-1
size: many
DNA: TGCAGCGTTGCGGGGGGGCAGGGGAATGAGCAGTTCTTC
CDR3: CSVAGGQGNEQFF

D: -
J: TRBJ2-7
V: TRBV12-3/TRBV12-4
size: many
DNA: TGTGCCAGCAGTTTTGCCGAGCGCTACGAGCAGTACTTC
CDR3: CASSFAERYEQYF

D: TRBD2
J: TRBJ2-7
V: TRBV28
size: many
DNA: TGTGCCAGCAGGTTCAGCGGGAGGGGCGAGCAGTACTTC
CDR3: CASRFSGRGEQYF

D: -
J: TRBJ2-7
V: TRBV29-1
size: few
DNA: TGCAGCGGAAGGACAGTCTACGAGCAGTACTTC
CDR3: CSGRTVYEQYF

D: TRBD1
J: TRBJ2-1
V: TRBV13
size: few
DNA: TGTGCCAGCAGCTTATCGGGGACAGGGGACAATGAGCAGTTCTTC
CDR3: CASSLSGTGDNEQFF

D: -
J: TRBJ1-2
V: TRBV12-3/TRBV12-4
size: many
DNA: TGTGCCAGCAGTCCGGACGGATCTCCAGACTATGGCTACACCTTC
CDR3: CASSPDGSPDYGYTF